The rows below give T cell receptor beta chains drawn from one sample of a study of shared clonotypes between healthy human individuals. Clones were read by immunoSEQ multiplex PCR, and TCRdb kept only the in-frame ones, dropping some. Of some 1.4 million clones listed, 96% were seen once; the top ten hold roughly 1.1%. Input material: naive CD4+ T cells sorted from blood. Source of these receptors: a man aged 25-45 years in good health. The CDR3 runs from the conserved cysteine through the conserved F or W. Each record gives: J gene, V gene, D gene, clone size, CDR3 protein, CDR3 DNA. The D gene is left open where the match is weak. Rows give clone size only sometimes, using once, few, many, or a class for an expanded clone.

TRBJ2-7 | TRBV27 | TRBD1 | . | CASSGQAYEQYF | TGTGCCAGCTCAGGACAGGCCTACGAGCAGTACTTC
TRBJ2-1 | TRBV5-1 | . | once | CASTDLTGPGGHNEQFF | TGCGCCAGCACAGACCTGACAGGGCCGGGGGGGCACAATGAGCAGTTCTTC
TRBJ2-2 | TRBV5-6 | . | . | CASSLFGFTGELFF | TGTGCCAGCAGCTTGTTCGGCTTCACCGGGGAGCTGTTTTTT
TRBJ2-7 | TRBV28 | . | . | CASRDPGTHYEQYF | TGTGCCAGCAGAGATCCCGGGACACACTACGAGCAGTACTTC
TRBJ2-3 | TRBV29-1 | TRBD2 | . | CSVGLAGGGDTQYF | TGCAGCGTTGGACTAGCGGGCGGCGGAGATACGCAGTATTTT
TRBJ2-5 | TRBV18 | . | . | CASSPGIQETQYF | TGTGCCAGCTCACCGGGAATCCAAGAGACCCAGTACTTC
TRBJ1-4 | TRBV5-4 | . | . | CASSLAGSGRLFF | TGTGCCAGCAGCTTGGCCGGGTCCGGGAGACTGTTTTTT
TRBJ1-1 | TRBV6-4 | . | . | CASAVETNTEAFF | TGTGCCAGCGCAGTGGAAACGAACACTGAAGCTTTCTTT
TRBJ2-7 | TRBV18 | . | . | CASSPPHRANYEQYF | TGTGCCAGCTCACCACCTCACAGGGCCAACTACGAGCAGTACTTC
TRBJ2-5 | TRBV6-5 | . | . | CASSDLLAQYF | TGTGCCAGCAGCGATCTTTTGGCCCAGTACTTC
TRBJ2-7 | TRBV28 | . | . | CASSSLTADWASGQYF | TGTGCCAGCAGCTCCCTAACCGCGGACTGGGCATCAGGGCAGTACTTC
TRBJ1-1 | TRBV6-1 | TRBD1 | once | CASSERTTGQFWGPYTEAFF | TGTGCCAGCAGTGAACGGACAACGGGACAGTTCTGGGGTCCATACACTGAAGCTTTCTTT
TRBJ2-7 | TRBV18 | . | . | CASSRGIPLYEQYF | TGTGCCAGCTCACGTGGCATCCCCCTCTACGAGCAGTACTTC
TRBJ1-4 | TRBV6-1 | . | once | CASSEVLGGKLFF | TGTGCCAGCAGTGAAGTCCTGGGCGGAAAACTGTTTTTT
TRBJ2-7 | TRBV28 | TRBD1 | . | CASSLGRGQVEQYF | TGTGCCAGCAGTTTAGGCAGGGGGCAGGTCGAGCAGTACTTC
TRBJ1-2 | TRBV7-2 | . | . | CASSPWEGGSYTF | TGTGCCAGCAGCCCGTGGGAGGGTGGAAGCTACACCTTC
TRBJ2-1 | TRBV5-1 | TRBD2 | . | CASSLWAGGPAYNEQFF | TGCGCCAGCAGCTTGTGGGCGGGAGGGCCGGCCTACAATGAGCAGTTCTTC
TRBJ2-7 | TRBV11-3 | TRBD1 | once | CASSHRQGTFSYEQYF | TGTGCCAGCAGCCACCGACAGGGGACCTTCTCCTACGAGCAGTACTTC
TRBJ1-5 | TRBV2 | . | . | CASSEALRARQMGGSQHF | .
TRBJ2-7 | TRBV4-2 | . | . | CASSHLRDPDYEQYF | TGTGCCAGCAGCCATCTACGGGACCCAGACTACGAGCAGTACTTC
TRBJ2-1 | TRBV5-1 | TRBD1 | . | CASSRQGNDEQFF | TGCGCCAGCAGCCGACAGGGAAATGATGAGCAGTTCTTC
TRBJ2-5 | TRBV6-5 | TRBD1 | . | CASSYRGRRETQYF | TGTGCCAGCAGTTACAGGGGGCGCCGGGAGACCCAGTACTTC
TRBJ2-1 | TRBV10-1 | . | . | CASSEAPGSGLSYNEQFF | TGCGCCAGCAGTGAGGCCCCTGGGAGCGGACTCTCCTACAATGAGCAGTTCTTC
TRBJ1-5 | TRBV5-5 | . | . | CASSLDTARIGPQHF | TGTGCCAGCAGCTTGGATACAGCTAGAATAGGGCCCCAGCATTTT
TRBJ1-5 | TRBV28 | TRBD1 | . | CASSYDRGRQHF | TGTGCCAGCAGTTACGACAGGGGACGACAGCATTTT
TRBJ1-2 | TRBV5-1 | . | . | CASSLDPNYGYTF | TGCGCCAGCAGCTTGGACCCTAACTATGGCTACACCTTC
TRBJ2-5 | TRBV7-3 | TRBD1 | . | CASSRTGLQETQYF | TGTGCCAGCAGCCGGACAGGGCTTCAAGAGACCCAGTACTTC
TRBJ2-6 | TRBV5-5 | . | once | CASSLLPGSGANVLTF | TGTGCCAGCAGCCTGTTGCCGGGCTCTGGGGCCAACGTCCTGACTTTC
TRBJ2-7 | TRBV29-1 | . | . | CSVEDRGTYEQYF | TGCAGCGTTGAAGACAGGGGAACCTACGAGCAGTACTTC
TRBJ2-4 | TRBV9 | . | . | CASTPMGEGGIQYF | TGTGCCAGCACCCCAATGGGGGAAGGTGGCATTCAGTACTTC
TRBJ2-2 | TRBV18 | . | . | CASSDRYGGELFF | TGTGCCAGCTCGGACCGGTACGGCGGGGAGCTGTTTTTT
TRBJ2-7 | TRBV18 | TRBD2 | . | CASSPLGLEGYEQYF | TGTGCCAGCTCACCTTTGGGACTAGAGGGGTACGAGCAGTACTTC